This T cell receptor beta chain was captured by sequencing in a study of T cells after yellow fever vaccination. TCRdb reanalysed the 5' RACE reads using MiXCR and keeps one entry per CDR3 protein. Of around 250,000 distinct CDR3 sequences in the sample, around 4.9% are singletons; the top ten hold roughly 3.5%. V dropped 4 bases and J dropped 7 bases, with 9 bases sitting between them. The germline V gene encodes CDR1 SGHRS and CDR2 YFSETQ. The CDR3 runs 13 residues. This clonotype was seen at least ten times. This chain links TRBV5-1 with TRBJ1-6; D perhaps matches TRBD1 (5 bases). The receptor comes from a man between 18 and 29 years old who received the YFV17D yellow fever vaccine. The sequencing used CD4+ T cells sorted from PBMCs, collected on the day of the yellow fever booster vaccination. This CDR3 is CASSLGENSPLHF. The CDR3 DNA is TGCGCCAGCAGCCTGGGGGAAAATTCACCCCTCCACTTT.